Following are 29 T cell receptor beta chains from one sample sequenced in a study of cytotoxic CD8 clonotypes in ibrutinib-treated CLL. TCRdb keeps only in-frame clones here, not all; method: immunoSEQ multiplex PCR. The sample includes approximately 280,000 clones, less than 85% of them seen just once. This specimen was PBMCs, taken at disease progression, from a patient treated with ibrutinib. Receptors were obtained from a human donor with chronic lymphocytic leukemia.

V usage is TRBV2 and J usage is TRBJ1-1; D unresolved. The CDR3 runs to 12 residues. Germline loops: CDR1 SNHLY, CDR2 FYNNEI. Trimming stripped 10 bases from V and 5 bases from J, with 14 bases between. DNA for the CDR3: TGTGCCACAGCAGTTGGGTTTACTGAAGCTTTCTTT. This gives the protein CATAVGFTEAFF. Drawing the rest from reference TRBV2 and TRBJ1-1, the complete variable domain is EPEVTQTPSHQVTQMGQEVILRCVPISNHLYFYWYRQILGQKVEFLVSFYNNEISEKSEIFDDQFSVERPDGSNFTLKIRSTKLEDSAMYFCATAVGFTEAFFGQGTRLTVV.

The J gene is TRBJ1-2, the V gene TRBV7-2; D remains ambiguous. The CDR3 is 13 residues long. In germline, CDR1 is SGHTA, CDR2 FQGNSA. The V end was cut by 4 bases, the J end by 2 bases, with 8 bases between. This chain's CDR3 is CASSSYRNYGYTF. The CDR3 DNA sequence: TGTGCCAGCAGCTCCTACAGAAACTATGGCTACACCTTC.

This chain links TRBV7-2 with TRBJ2-7, with 9 bases fitting TRBD2. The germline CDR1 and CDR2 sequences are SGHTA and FQGNSA. The CDR3 has 16 residues. V was clipped by 2 bases and J by 2 bases; unmatched bases: 7. DNA of the CDR3: TGTGCCAGCAGCTTAATTCGGACTAGCGTCCCCTACGAGCAGTACTTC. It codes for CASSLIRTSVPYEQYF.

This clone was counted a few times. This CDR3 is CASRAMADTQYF. The CDR3 DNA sequence: TGTGCCAGCAGAGCGATGGCAGATACGCAGTATTTT. The gene calls are TRBV6-6 and TRBJ2-3; D uncertain. With 6 bases removed from V and 4 bases from J, the gap between germline ends came to 8 bases. This CDR3 spans 12 amino acids. CDR1 MNHNY and CDR2 SVGAGI come from the germline V gene (reference sequence).

The chain has TRBV18 and TRBJ2-7, with D tentatively TRBD1 (7 bases). Trimming pared 1 base from V and 2 bases from J, leaving 12 bases between. This CDR3 is 15 amino acids long. CDR1 and CDR2 (germline): KGHSH, LQKENI. CDR3 in amino acids: CASSPRRGEPYEQYF. CDR3 DNA sequence: TGTGCCAGCTCACCACGCAGGGGGGAGCCCTACGAGCAGTACTTC.

This chain connects TRBV28 to TRBJ2-5, with D tentatively TRBD1 (5 bases). The CDR3 contains 15 residues. Germline V lookup: CDR1 MDHEN, CDR2 SYDVKM. Deletions cut 3 bases from V and 0 bases from J, with 11 bases between. In nucleotides, the CDR3 is TGTGCCAGCAGTTTTCGAGACAGTTACCAAGAGACCCAGTACTTC. Encoded protein: CASSFRDSYQETQYF.

Of note for this clone: At the DNA level, this CDR3 is encoded by other sequences in the same sample as well. The CDR3: CASSQGQGGNQPQHF. CDR3 in DNA: TGCGCCAGCAGCCAGGGACAGGGAGGCAATCAGCCCCAGCATTTT. V is TRBV4-1 and J is TRBJ1-5, with TRBD1 matching over 9 bases. The germline gives CDR1 MGHRA, CDR2 YSYEKL. CDR3 length: 15 residues. Germline trimming cut 3 bases from V and 2 bases from J; bases unmatched to any gene: 2.

This clone was seen a handful of times. The CDR3 region is CASSTGFRYGYTF. The CDR3, as DNA: TGTGCCAGCAGCACAGGGTTTCGGTATGGCTACACCTTC. The chain carries TRBV5-6 and TRBJ1-2; weak D call: TRBD1 (6 bases). In germline, CDR1 is SGHDT, CDR2 YYEEEE. This CDR3 has 13 amino acids. V lost 4 bases, J lost 5 bases, and 12 bases lay in between.

The chain has TRBV6-5 and TRBJ2-7; D might be TRBD2 (5 bases). Germline CDR1 MNHEY, CDR2 SVGAGI. V gave up 0 bases and J gave up 4 bases, with 7 bases separating them. The CDR3 is 13 amino acids. Here the CDR3 DNA reads TGTGCCAGCAGTTACTCGACGGGATACGAGCAGTACTTC. Translated, it gives CASSYSTGYEQYF.

The rearrangement uses TRBV7-3 and TRBJ1-1; 7 bases are shared with TRBD1. The CDR3 spans 13 residues. The V gene end was trimmed by 5 bases and the J gene end by 4 bases; junction bases not matched to a gene: 4. Germline-derived CDR1 and CDR2 are SGHTA and FQGTGA. CDR3 bases: TGTGCCAGCAGCCTCAGGGGGAGCACTGAAGCTTTCTTT. Its translation: CASSLRGSTEAFF.

The chain is built from TRBV5-4 and TRBJ1-2; a weak D match, TRBD1 (6 bases). The V end lost 3 bases, the J end lost 3 bases, and 15 bases lay between the germline ends. This CDR3 has 15 amino acids. Germline V gene sequence: CDR1 SGHNT, CDR2 YYREEE (reference sequence). This CDR3 reads CASSSKSQGYYGYTF. Written as DNA, the CDR3 is TGTGCCAGCAGCTCAAAGTCTCAGGGGTACTATGGCTACACCTTC.

The V call is TRBV19, the J call TRBJ1-2; D is ambiguous. Germline CDR1 is LNHDA and CDR2 is SQIVND (reference sequence). The ends were cut back, 5 bases at V and 8 bases at J, with 15 bases in the middle. This CDR3 has 13 residues. The DNA of the CDR3 is TGTGCCAGTAGTGCGCGGCCATCGGCGGGCTACACCTTC. Translated, it gives CASSARPSAGYTF.

This clone turned up a few times. This sequence joins TRBV14 and TRBJ2-2; TRBD2 is a possible D gene (5 bases). The germline V gene encodes CDR1 SGHDN and CDR2 FVKESK. This CDR3 is 15 amino acids long. Trimming took off 4 bases at V and 4 bases at J, with 13 bases between the two ends. CDR3 bases: TGTGCCAGCAGCCCCGGACTCCCCCCCACCGGGGAGCTGTTTTTT. Amino acids: CASSPGLPPTGELFF.

The chain has TRBV7-7 and TRBJ2-1; the D gene is possibly TRBD1 (6 bases). Germline lookup yields CDR1 SSHAT and CDR2 FNYEAQ (reference sequence). The CDR3 has 16 amino acids. V gave up 1 base and J gave up 4 bases, with 14 bases separating them. The CDR3 sequence is CASSLVLPDSYNEQFF. The CDR3 region has the DNA TGTGCCAGCAGCTTAGTACTTCCGGACAGTTACAATGAGCAGTTCTTC.

The V call is TRBV2, the J call TRBJ2-2, with 7 bases lining up with TRBD1. V trimming: 8 bases; J trimming: 9 bases; junction bases outside the gene matches: 18. The CDR3 is 16 amino acids. CDR1 is SNHLY, CDR2 FYNNEI, per germline. The CDR3 sequence is CASGGQERHISRELFF. Written as DNA, the CDR3 is TGTGCCAGCGGCGGACAGGAGCGACACATTAGTCGGGAGCTGTTTTTT. The full variable domain, completed using reference TRBV2 and TRBJ2-2, is EPEVTQTPSHQVTQMGQEVILRCVPISNHLYFYWYRQILGQKVEFLVSFYNNEISEKSEIFDDQFSVERPDGSNFTLKIRSTKLEDSAMYFCASGGQERHISRELFFGEGSRLTVL.

The chain couples TRBV19 to TRBJ1-5; D unclear. The germline gives CDR1 LNHDA, CDR2 SQIVND (reference sequence). The V gene lost 2 bases and the J gene lost 0 bases, with 5 bases spanning the gap. The CDR3 sequence is 14 residues long. CDR3 sequence: CASSISGSNQPQHF. The CDR3 DNA reads TGTGCCAGTAGTATAAGCGGTAGCAATCAGCCCCAGCATTTT.

Here the CDR3 reads CASSSYGGEGPTDTQYF. In nucleotides, the CDR3 is TGTGCCAGCAGCAGCTATGGCGGGGAGGGCCCCACAGATACGCAGTATTTT. This chain links TRBV11-3 with TRBJ2-3; 7 nucleotides align to TRBD2. The V gene end was trimmed by 5 bases and the J gene end by 2 bases; junction bases not matched to a gene: 13. CDR3 length: 17 residues. Germline values: CDR1 SGHNT, CDR2 YENEEA.

This chain joins TRBV7-8 and TRBJ1-2; D is unclear. V was pared by 0 bases and J by 8 bases, with 13 bases between. CDR3 length: 14 amino acids. Looked up from germline, CDR1 is SGHVS and CDR2 is FQNEAQ. The CDR3 nucleotides are TGTGCCAGCAGCTTAGCGAGGACCCCCGAAGGCTACACCTTC. Amino acids: CASSLARTPEGYTF.

This chain connects TRBV6-1 to TRBJ1-2; tentatively, D is TRBD1 (6 bases). Germline assignment: CDR1 MNHNS and CDR2 SASEGT. The V and J ends lost 10 bases and 4 bases respectively, with 10 bases between them. The CDR3 consists of 11 residues. For the CDR3, the DNA is TGTGCCACCGTGGACAGCTATGGCTACACCTTC. Translated: CATVDSYGYTF.

The chain combines TRBV10-3 with TRBJ1-1; weak D call: TRBD1 (5 bases). From germline, CDR1 is ENHRY and CDR2 SYGVKD. Trimming took 6 bases from V and 3 from J, leaving 11 bases between them. The CDR3 length is 13 residues. This chain's CDR3 is CAIRGVKDTEAFF. CDR3 bases: TGTGCCATCAGGGGGGTTAAGGACACTGAAGCTTTCTTT.

Worth noting for this clone: This sample includes further DNA sequences coding for the same CDR3. V usage is TRBV5-1 and J usage is TRBJ1-2; 7 positions match TRBD1. CDR1 is SGHRS, CDR2 YFSETQ, per germline. With V trimmed by 4 bases and J by 7 bases, 4 bases remained unmatched. The CDR3 loop spans 12 amino acids. CDR3 protein: CASSLDRAGYTF. The CDR3 DNA is TGCGCCAGCAGCCTTGACAGGGCTGGCTACACCTTC.

The chain combines TRBV27 with TRBJ1-4, with 7 bases aligning to TRBD1. Germline V gene lookup returns CDR1 MNHEY and CDR2 SMNVEV (reference sequence). The CDR3 is 16 residues long. Trimming removed 6 bases from V and 6 bases from J; junction bases left unmatched: 13. The CDR3 loop is CASRSQRQGSHEKLFF. The CDR3 nucleotides read TGTGCCAGCAGGTCTCAAAGACAGGGTTCGCATGAAAAACTGTTTTTT.

The rearrangement uses TRBV6-1 and TRBJ2-1; TRBD2 matches at 9 bases. V was clipped by 4 bases and J by 0 bases; unmatched bases: 16. CDR1 MNHNS and CDR2 SASEGT come from the germline V gene. The CDR3 is 20 amino acids. CDR3 region: CASSGEGGLAYWGSYNEQFF. As DNA, the CDR3 is TGTGCCAGCAGTGGAGAGGGGGGACTAGCTTATTGGGGCTCCTACAATGAGCAGTTCTTC.

The chain has TRBV5-1 and TRBJ2-2; weak D call: TRBD2 (7 bases). V dropped 4 bases and J dropped 4 bases, with 20 bases sitting between them. Germline loops: CDR1 SGHRS, CDR2 YFSETQ. The CDR3 is 17 amino acids. The CDR3 region has the DNA TGCGCCAGCAGCAGACTATCGGGGGGCCTCCTCACCGGGGAGCTGTTTTTT. The encoded protein is CASSRLSGGLLTGELFF.

The chain combines TRBV6-6 with TRBJ2-5; D uncertain. V lost 8 bases and J lost 3, with 7 bases in between. Germline lookup yields CDR1 MNHNY and CDR2 SVGAGI (reference sequence). The length of the CDR3 is 11 residues. CDR3 sequence reads: CASRVKETQYF. CDR3 bases: TGTGCCAGCCGCGTGAAAGAGACCCAGTACTTC.

This sequence joins TRBV10-1 and TRBJ2-7, with 11 positions matching TRBD2. V was clipped by 3 bases and J by 5 bases; unmatched bases: 3. CDR3 length: 14 amino acids. CDR1 is WNHNN and CDR2 is SYGVQD in the germline V gene (reference sequence). CDR3 sequence: CASSDSTSGDEQYF. Written as DNA, the CDR3 is TGCGCCAGCAGTGATTCGACTAGCGGGGACGAGCAGTACTTC.

V is TRBV5-1 and J is TRBJ2-1; 9 bases line up with TRBD1. Per germline, CDR1 SGHRS and CDR2 YFSETQ. The CDR3 sequence is 18 residues long. Trimming at V came to 4 bases and at J to 4 bases, leaving 15 bases not matched to a gene. The CDR3 protein is CASSTRGAGDRAYNEQFF. CDR3 bases: TGCGCCAGCAGCACCAGGGGCGCGGGGGACAGGGCGTACAATGAGCAGTTCTTC.

The V call is TRBV18, the J call TRBJ1-5; tentatively, D is TRBD1 (6 bases). Trimming removed 8 bases from V and 1 base from J, with 24 bases in between. The CDR3 contains 18 residues. The germline V gene encodes CDR1 KGHSH and CDR2 LQKENI. CDR3 in amino acids: CASPRAGAQLSSNQPQHF. In DNA form, the CDR3 reads TGTGCCAGCCCACGGGCAGGGGCGCAACTATCAAGCAATCAGCCCCAGCATTTT.

The chain is built from TRBV11-2 and TRBJ2-1; 8 nucleotides match TRBD2. There are 16 residues in the CDR3. Trimming at V came to 5 bases and at J to 5 bases, leaving 11 bases not matched to a gene. CDR1 and CDR2 (germline): SGHAT, FQNNGV. The CDR3 here is CASSPKTTSGNNEQFF. CDR3 DNA: TGTGCCAGCAGCCCGAAAACCACTAGCGGAAACAATGAGCAGTTCTTC.